Shown below are 31 T cell receptor beta chains from a single sample sequenced in a study of tissue T cells after allogeneic stem cell transplantation. The method was immunoSEQ multiplex PCR; TCRdb's version includes in-frame clones alone and lacks a portion of them. The repertoire holds 20,000 to 25,000 clones, with roughly two thirds as singletons. Sequenced: spleen. All receptors derive from a female BALB/c mouse in good health. The strain bears MHC haplotype H2-d.

Regarding this clone: All gene names here are mouse names. With the read ending 1 residue before the CDR3 end, the germline J gene is used to fill in that end. This sequence joins TRBV31 and TRBJ1-4, with 12 bases fitting TRBD1. Germline V lookup: CDR1 GKSSPN, CDR2 SITVG. V dropped 3 bases and J dropped 6; count of bases not matched to a gene: 2. CDR3 length: 14 amino acids. Here the CDR3 reads CAWRGQGAHERLFF. The sequenced CDR3 bases are TGTGCCTGGAGGGGACAGGGGGCGCACGAAAGATTATTT.

As for this clone: Germline and genes: mouse. The DNA ends 1 residue before the CDR3 does, and the rest of the CDR3 is filled in from the germline J gene. The chain combines TRBV5 with TRBJ2-5; 8 positions match TRBD2. The CDR3 loop spans 14 amino acids. CDR1 LGHNA and CDR2 YNLKQL come from the germline V gene (reference sequence). Losses at the gene ends were 5 bases for V and 2 bases for J; bases not matched to a gene: 3. The covered CDR3 bases are TGTGCCAGCAGCGCTGGGGGGCGCCAAGACACCCAGTAC. Its translation: CASSAGGRQDTQY. The CDR3 in full is CASSAGGRQDTQYF.

A word on this clone: Any gene name here is a mouse gene name. Other DNA sequences in this sample translate to the same CDR3. The CDR3 spells CASSPRQISNERLFF. Partial CDR3 DNA: TGTGCCAGCAGCCCCCGACAAATTTCCAACGAAAGATTATTT. The chain employs TRBV2 and TRBJ1-4; D not resolved. The read terminates 1 residue ahead of where the CDR3 ends, so the germline J gene completes it. Germline V lookup: CDR1 LGHNA, CDR2 YSYQKL. This CDR3 is 15 amino acids long. V lost 4 bases to trimming and J lost 0 bases, with 9 bases between them.

This clone occurred a few times. Germline and genes: mouse. The read ends 1 residue before the CDR3 terminus; that terminus is restored from the germline J gene. This chain links TRBV14 with TRBJ2-5; no clear D gene. CDR3 size: 13 residues. The V end was cut by 5 bases, the J end by 7 bases, with 14 bases between. Per the germline V gene, CDR1 is SGHDT and CDR2 is FRDEAV. The sequenced part of the CDR3 DNA is TGTGCCAGCAGGTTAGCGGGAGGGAACACCCAGTAC. Its translation: CASRLAGGNTQY. The whole CDR3 sequence reads CASRLAGGNTQYF.

On this clone itself: The gene symbols are mouse symbols. The missing CDR3 end, 1 residue past where the read stops, is filled in from the germline J gene. The V gene is TRBV13-1, the J gene TRBJ2-5; 9 bases fit TRBD2. Germline V gene sequence: CDR1 NSHNY, CDR2 SYGAGN. V shed 1 base and J 6 bases; nucleotides not matched to a gene: 3. The CDR3 totals 14 residues. CDR3 DNA, as far as it was read: TGTGCCAGCAGTGATTGGGGGGGCGCTGACACCCAGTAC. It codes for CASSDWGGADTQY. From start to end, the CDR3 is CASSDWGGADTQYF.

About this clone: Mouse germline and gene names are used. The read is 1 residue too short to cover the CDR3 end, so that end is filled in from the germline J gene. This chain uses TRBV2 with TRBJ2-4, with D perhaps being TRBD1 or TRBD2 (6 bases each). V lost 0 bases to trimming and J lost 1 base, with 14 bases between them. The CDR3 is 17 residues long. Germline CDR1 reads LGHNA; CDR2 reads YSYQKL. Here the CDR3 reads CASSQEMGAEGQNTLYF. Partial CDR3 DNA: TGTGCCAGCAGCCAAGAAATGGGGGCGGAGGGTCAAAACACCTTGTAC.

Comments on this clone: Any gene name here is a mouse gene name. Coverage ceases 1 residue before the CDR3 finishes, and the germline J gene fills in the end. This rearrangement joins TRBV14 to TRBJ2-2, with D maybe TRBD2 (7 bases). Germline V gene lookup returns CDR1 SGHDT and CDR2 FRDEAV. V was trimmed by 5 bases and J by 0 bases, leaving 11 bases between them. The CDR3 length is 15 residues. The CDR3 loop reads CASSPGGANTGQLYF. Incomplete CDR3 DNA: TGTGCCAGCAGCCCGGGGGGCGCAAACACCGGGCAGCTCTAC.

Of note for this clone: Genes and germline come from the mouse. The read terminates 1 residue before the CDR3 end, so the remaining end is supplied by the germline J gene. The V call is TRBV29, the J call TRBJ2-7; TRBD1 agrees at 7 bases. The CDR3 runs to 13 residues. With V trimmed by 6 bases and J by 0 bases, 2 bases remained unmatched. Germline assignment: CDR1 MSHET and CDR2 SYDVDS. The part of the CDR3 DNA that was read is TGTGCTAGCAGGACAGGGTCCTCCTATGAACAGTAC. Its translation is CASRTGSSYEQY. The full CDR3 protein reads CASRTGSSYEQYF.

In its sample, this clone was seen a few times. The gene symbols are mouse symbols. CDR3 sequence: CASSQRTGRASNERLFF. The part of the CDR3 DNA that was read is TGTGCCAGCAGCCAACGGACAGGGAGGGCTTCCAACGAAAGATTATTT. The chain links TRBV5 to TRBJ1-4; 8 bases line up with TRBD1. The DNA ends 1 residue before the CDR3 does, and the rest of the CDR3 is filled in from the germline J gene. The CDR3 spans 17 residues. Trimming removed 2 bases from V and 1 base from J; junction bases left unmatched: 6. Germline V gene sequence: CDR1 LGHNA, CDR2 YNLKQL (reference sequence).

As for this clone: Each gene name is a mouse one. The sequenced part of the CDR3 DNA is TGTGCCAGCAGCACTGGGACAGGGGGCCAAGACACCCAGTAC. Encoded protein: CASSTGTGGQDTQY. The whole CDR3 sequence reads CASSTGTGGQDTQYF. The chain carries TRBV19 and TRBJ2-5, with 11 bases matching TRBD1. The read ends 1 residue early relative to the CDR3; the germline J gene fills the gap. V dropped 5 bases and J dropped 2; count of bases not matched to a gene: 4. This CDR3 is built from 15 residues. The V gene's germline CDR1 is FNHDT and CDR2 SITEND (reference sequence).

This clone was counted only a few times. Genes and germline are mouse. The read comes to an end 1 residue before the CDR3 does, leaving the germline J gene to fill in the end. This chain links TRBV13-1 with TRBJ2-7, with a tentative D call TRBD1 (6 bases). V lost 0 bases, J lost 0 bases, and 10 bases lay in between. This CDR3 has 15 residues. The germline gives CDR1 NSHNY, CDR2 SYGAGN. The CDR3 sequence is CASSDAGVSSYEQYF. The CDR3 DNA, read in part, is TGTGCCAGCAGTGATGCAGGGGTTAGCTCCTATGAACAGTAC.

A note on this clone: The gene names given are mouse names. CDR3 residues: CASSSTGGQNTLYF. The CDR3 DNA, read in part, is TGTGCCAGCAGCTCGACTGGGGGGCAAAACACCTTGTAC. The chain has TRBV4 and TRBJ2-4, with 10 bases lining up with TRBD2. The read is 1 residue too short to cover the CDR3 end, so that end is filled in from the germline J gene. With V trimmed by 4 bases and J by 3 bases, 1 base remained unmatched. This CDR3 has 14 residues. Germline V gene data show CDR1 as LGHDT and CDR2 as YNNKQL (reference sequence). Based on the CDR3 plus reference TRBV4 and TRBJ2-4, the full variable domain is ETAVFQTPNYHVTQVGNEVSFNCKQTLGHDTMYWYKQDSKKLLKIMFSYNNKQLIVNETVPRRFSPQSSDKAHLNLRIKSVEPEDSAVYLCASSSTGGQNTLYFGAGTRLSVL.

A word on this clone: Mouse gene names and germline throughout. The observed sequence ends 1 residue before the CDR3 terminus, with the missing tail filled in from the germline J gene. The same CDR3 is also encoded by other DNA sequences in this sample. V gene TRBV29 combines with J gene TRBJ2-1, with 10 bases identical to TRBD2. Trimming took 5 bases from V and 7 from J; bases not matched to a gene: 5. The CDR3 totals 14 residues. Germline V gene lookup returns CDR1 MSHET and CDR2 SYDVDS. CDR3 DNA (partial): TGTGCTAGCAGTCTGGGGGGGCGGGGGGCTGAGCAGTTC. The encoded protein is CASSLGGRGAEQF. The whole CDR3 sequence reads CASSLGGRGAEQFF.

This clone has a single count. The gene names given are mouse names. The read terminates 1 residue ahead of where the CDR3 ends, so the germline J gene completes it. The chain employs TRBV31 and TRBJ2-7, with 8 bases matching TRBD1. Per germline, CDR1 GKSSPN and CDR2 SITVG. The J segment lost 4 bases and the V segment lost 0 bases, leaving 5 bases of the junction unmatched. CDR3 length equals 14 residues. CDR3 sequence: CAWSLSTGEYEQYF. The covered CDR3 bases are TGTGCCTGGAGTCTATCGACAGGGGAGTATGAACAGTAC.

To note about this clone: The genes are named according to mouse. From the germline J gene comes the end of the CDR3, since the read stops 1 residue before it. The genes are TRBV13-1 and TRBJ2-5, with 11 bases matching TRBD2. V was clipped by 3 bases and J by 4 bases; unmatched bases: 1. The CDR3 is 14 amino acids. Per the germline V gene, CDR1 is NSHNY and CDR2 is SYGAGN. CDR3 sequence: CASSGDWGKDTQYF. The sequenced CDR3 bases are TGTGCCAGCAGTGGGGACTGGGGGAAAGACACCCAGTAC.

On this clone: Any gene name here is a mouse gene name. The CDR3 is cut off 1 residue early in the read; its end comes from the germline J gene. The chain joins TRBV13-2 to TRBJ2-5; a possible D gene is TRBD2 (5 bases). CDR1 and CDR2 from the germline V gene are NNHNN and SYGAGS (reference sequence). CDR3 size: 12 residues. The V gene lost 3 bases and the J gene lost 6 bases, with 8 bases spanning the gap. CDR3 loop: CASGVVGDTQYF. CDR3 DNA (partial): TGTGCCAGCGGTGTCGTGGGGGACACCCAGTAC.

For this clone: Gene names and germline refer to mouse. The sequenced fragment ends 1 residue before the CDR3 boundary, so the rest is inferred from the germline J gene. The rearrangement links TRBV13-1 to TRBJ2-1, with a possible D match to TRBD1 (6 bases). The germline V gene encodes CDR1 NSHNY and CDR2 SYGAGN. The CDR3 covers 14 residues. The V gene lost 0 bases and the J gene lost 5 bases, with 9 bases spanning the gap. The DNA read from the CDR3 is TGTGCCAGCAGTGATGCCCGGGACAATGCTGAGCAGTTC. Translating it yields CASSDARDNAEQF. The entire CDR3 protein reads CASSDARDNAEQFF.

As for this clone: The listed genes are named as in mouse. The CDR3 end lies 1 residue beyond the end of the read and is filled in from the germline J gene. The genes are TRBV13-1 and TRBJ2-7, with a tentative D call TRBD1 (5 bases). The CDR3 contains 14 residues. Between the trimmed V and J ends, which lost 5 bases and 4 bases, there was a span of 16 bases. Germline CDR1 is NSHNY and CDR2 is SYGAGN. Partial CDR3 DNA: TGTGCCAGCAGCGCCACTCTGGACAATTATGAACAGTAC. This encodes CASSATLDNYEQY. The whole CDR3 reads CASSATLDNYEQYF.

To note about this clone: Genes and germline are mouse. The CDR3 end falls 1 residue outside the read, so it is completed with the germline J gene. The rearrangement links TRBV13-3 to TRBJ2-7, with TRBD1 identical over 12 bases. Trimming took 2 bases from V and 6 from J; bases not matched to a gene: 3. This CDR3 spans 14 amino acids. Germline V gives CDR1 NNHDY, CDR2 SYVADS. The covered CDR3 bases are TGTGCCAGCAGTGAGGGACAGGGGGCGCGTGAACAGTAC. This gives the protein CASSEGQGAREQY. The whole CDR3 reads CASSEGQGAREQYF.

As regards this clone: The listed genes are named as in mouse. The read ends 1 residue shy of where the CDR3 ends; the end is completed using the germline J gene. This chain joins TRBV3 and TRBJ2-5, with 11 bases aligning to TRBD2. Looked up from germline, CDR1 is SNHLY and CDR2 is FYNGKV (reference sequence). The CDR3 contains 15 residues. The trim removed 5 bases at V and 6 bases at J, leaving 7 bases unmatched. The CDR3 reads CASSPRDWGSDTQYF. The covered CDR3 bases are TGTGCCAGCAGCCCCCGGGACTGGGGGAGTGACACCCAGTAC. Full variable domain (remainder filled in from reference TRBV3 and TRBJ2-5): GPKVLQIPSHQIIDMGQMVTLNCDPVSNHLYFYWYKQILGQQMEFLVNFYNGKVMEKSKLFKDQFSVERPDGSYFTLKIQPTALEDSAVYFCASSPRDWGSDTQYFGPGTRLLVL.

This clone appeared once. Any gene name here is a mouse gene name. The covered CDR3 bases are TGTGCCAGCAGTATTTTGGACAGGGACAACGAAAGATTATTT. This gives the protein CASSILDRDNERLF. The whole CDR3 sequence is CASSILDRDNERLFF. The chain links TRBV19 to TRBJ1-4, with TRBD1 identical over 8 bases. The read terminates 1 residue before the CDR3 end, so the remaining end is supplied by the germline J gene. CDR1 and CDR2 (germline): FNHDT, SITEND (reference sequence). Losses at the gene ends were 2 bases for V and 4 bases for J; bases not matched to a gene: 4. The CDR3 runs 15 residues.

Points on this clone: Germline and genes: mouse. Read sequence stops 1 residue before the CDR3 end, and the germline J gene provides the missing end. The gene calls are TRBV29 and TRBJ1-3; D is unresolved. CDR1 is MSHET, CDR2 SYDVDS, per germline. This CDR3 is 14 amino acids long. V was shortened by 1 base and J by 0 bases, with 4 bases between the two germline ends. CDR3 DNA (partial): TGTGCTAGCAGTTTATACATTTCTGGAAATACGCTCTAT. Protein sequence: CASSLYISGNTLY. The CDR3, in full, reads CASSLYISGNTLYF.

On this clone itself: The germline and genes are mouse ones. The read ends 1 residue shy of where the CDR3 ends; the end is completed using the germline J gene. V and J are TRBV5 and TRBJ2-5; unclear D gene. The germline V gene has CDR1 LGHNA and CDR2 YNLKQL (reference sequence). The CDR3 totals 15 residues. V lost 0 bases, J lost 2 bases, and 9 bases lay in between. The CDR3 sequence: CASSQDVQIQDTQYF. CDR3 bases read: TGTGCCAGCAGCCAAGATGTCCAGATCCAAGACACCCAGTAC.

About this clone itself: The listed genes are named as in mouse. The read falls 1 residue short of the CDR3 end, and the missing part is taken from the germline J gene. This rearrangement joins TRBV1 to TRBJ1-1; D may be TRBD1 (5 bases). The CDR3 runs to 14 residues. Between the trimmed V and J ends, which lost 0 bases and 1 base, there was a span of 6 bases. Looked up from germline, CDR1 is NSQYPW and CDR2 is LRSPGD (reference sequence). CDR3 sequence reads: CTCSADQGNTEVFF. The CDR3 bases that were read are TGCACCTGCAGTGCAGATCAGGGGAACACAGAAGTCTTC.

A single count supports this clone. All gene names here are mouse names. Coverage ceases 1 residue before the CDR3 finishes, and the germline J gene fills in the end. The chain recombines TRBV13-2 with TRBJ1-6, with 9 bases identical to TRBD1. TRBJ1-6 is an ORF; its function is uncertain. The length of the CDR3 is 13 residues. The J segment lost 8 bases and the V segment lost 6 bases, leaving 3 bases of the junction unmatched. Germline V gene sequence: CDR1 NNHNN, CDR2 SYGAGS (reference sequence). The covered CDR3 bases are TGTGCCAGCGAGGACAGGGGATATTCGCCCCTCTAC. Residues: CASEDRGYSPLY. The full CDR3 protein is CASEDRGYSPLYF.

This clone was detected only a few times. The genes are named according to mouse. The read ends 1 residue shy of where the CDR3 ends; the end is completed using the germline J gene. The chain carries TRBV20 and TRBJ2-7; D is uncertain. CDR3 size: 12 residues. CDR1 and CDR2 from the germline V gene are GFQATS and STVNSAI. The V and J ends lost 0 bases and 5 bases respectively, with 8 bases between them. CDR3: CGARDTRHEQYF. Partial CDR3 DNA: TGTGGTGCTAGGGATACCAGACATGAACAGTAC.

Remarks on this clone: Gene names are the mouse ones. The read stops 1 residue short of the end of the CDR3; the missing end is completed from the germline J gene. This chain links TRBV20 with TRBJ1-4; no clear D gene. V lost 0 bases to trimming and J lost 4 bases, with 3 bases between them. This CDR3 region has 12 residues. CDR1 and CDR2 from the germline V gene are GFQATS and STVNSAI. The CDR3 sequence: CGARESNERLFF. The sequenced CDR3 bases are TGTGGTGCTAGGGAAAGCAACGAAAGATTATTT.

About this clone: Genes and germline are mouse. The read halts 1 residue ahead of the CDR3 end, with the missing end drawn from the germline J gene. The same CDR3 can be traced to other DNA sequences in this sample. The chain uses TRBV19 and TRBJ2-7; 7 nucleotides agree with TRBD2. There are 13 residues in the CDR3. Germline V CDR1 and CDR2: FNHDT, SITEND (reference sequence). V trimming: 2 bases; J trimming: 1 base; junction bases outside the gene matches: 0. The covered CDR3 bases are TGTGCCAGCAGTATTGGGGGGTCCTATGAACAGTAC. It codes for CASSIGGSYEQY. The whole CDR3 region reads CASSIGGSYEQYF.

Comments on this clone: Gene names and germline match the mouse. The read falls 1 residue short of the CDR3 end, and the missing part is taken from the germline J gene. The chain recombines TRBV29 with TRBJ2-5, with 12 bases identical to TRBD1. Germline V lookup: CDR1 MSHET, CDR2 SYDVDS. V was pared by 2 bases and J by 5 bases, with 2 bases of the junction left unmatched. The CDR3 extends over 15 amino acids. CDR3 sequence reads: CASSLPGQGADTQYF. The CDR3 DNA, read in part, is TGTGCTAGCAGTTTACCGGGACAGGGGGCAGACACCCAGTAC. Using reference TRBV29 and TRBJ2-5 for the parts outside the CDR3, the full variable domain is DMKVTQMPRYLIKRMGENVLLECGQDMSHETMYWYRQDPGLGLQLIYISYDVDSNSEGDIPKGYRVSRKKREHFSLILDSAKTNQTSVYFCASSLPGQGADTQYFGPGTRLLVL.

About this clone: Gene names refer to mouse genes. The CDR3 is cut off 1 residue early in the read; its end comes from the germline J gene. The chain couples TRBV19 to TRBJ2-4; D possibly uses TRBD1 or TRBD2 (6 bases each). V was cut by 0 bases and J by 8 bases, with 10 bases left in between. Germline CDR1 FNHDT, CDR2 SITEND (reference sequence). The CDR3 totals 13 residues. CDR3 region: CASSIEGGGTLYF. CDR3 DNA, as far as it was read: TGTGCCAGCAGTATAGAGGGGGGAGGCACCTTGTAC.

Comment on this clone: The genes are named according to mouse. The CDR3 extends 1 residue past the end of the read, so its final part is completed from the germline J gene. The chain couples TRBV13-3 to TRBJ1-1; TRBD1 matches 7 bases. This CDR3 is 14 amino acids long. The trim removed 5 bases at V and 0 bases at J, leaving 4 bases unmatched. Germline assignment: CDR1 NNHDY and CDR2 SYVADS. The sequenced part of the CDR3 DNA is TGTGCCAGCAGAGAGGGGGCAGCAAACACAGAAGTCTTC. As protein: CASREGAANTEVF. The whole CDR3 is CASREGAANTEVFF.